This T cell receptor (beta chain) appears in the sequencing data of a study of shared clonotypes between healthy human individuals. Sequencing used immunoSEQ multiplex PCR; TCRdb keeps in-frame clones, though not all of them. Of some 1,600,000 clones in the sample, 95% to 99% were seen once. Germline V gene sequence: CDR1 LGHNA, CDR2 YSLEER. Trimming removed 4 bases at V and 4 bases at J, with 14 bases between. The CDR3 has 15 residues. The donors, all of them Caucasian adults, lived in Nashville, Tennessee. The sequence came from a man aged 30 to 45 in good health. The genes are TRBV4-3 and TRBJ2-1; D gene uncertain. Sequenced sample: naive CD4+ T cells sorted from blood. The subset denotes: CD45RA+ positively selected. CDR3 sequence reads: CASSPELGRYNEQFF. CDR3 coding DNA: TGCGCCAGCAGCCCTGAGTTGGGTCGATACAATGAGCAGTTCTTC.